What follows is one T cell receptor beta chain and its context. Arm-PCR with iRepertoire HTBI primers amplified the CDR3 regions for these TCR beta libraries. TCRdb processed the multiplex PCR reads anew with MiXCR; each CDR3 protein has one entry. Found here are approximately 390,000 distinct CDR3 sequences, about 17% of them singletons; the top ten hold around 21%. Trimming removed 3 bases at V and 12 bases at J, with 9 bases between. The CDR3 consists of 11 residues. CDR1 LGHDT and CDR2 YNNKEL come from the germline V gene (reference sequence). Time point specified: newly diagnosed GD, antithyroid drugs for less than 3 months. After RNA was extracted from PBMCs, the TCR library was made from it. The data stem from a study of regulatory T cells in long-lasting Graves disease. Another study also made use of these data, one on T cells in Graves' hyperthyroidism and ophthalmopathy. Per that study: No progression to ophthalmopathy during 18 months of follow-up defined stable disease. Carried out on the TCR CDR3, a first-round RT-PCR used the HTBI primer set.

Here the sequenced sample was peripheral blood mononuclear cells (PBMCs), taken at new diagnosis, from a patient treated with antithyroid drugs. The origin of this receptor is a woman aged 18-35 years with Graves disease. The chain links TRBV3-1 to TRBJ2-1; perhaps TRBD2 as D (5 bases). CDR3 coding DNA: TGTGCCAGCAGCCACGGGGTTTGGCAGTTCTTC. This encodes CASSHGVWQFF.